This T cell receptor beta chain was retrieved from a study of response to subunit inactivated influenza vaccine. A single record per CDR3 protein comes from TCRdb applying MiXCR to the RT-PCR reads. The sample contains around 200,000 distinct CDR3 sequences, more than 10% of which appear only once. This clonotype was recorded a few times. A further study also used this sample, focusing on T cells expressing NK-cell markers. As reported in that work: TCR beta cDNA was made by 5'RACE template switching with UMIs. CD3+CD56+NKG2C+, CD3+CD56+NKG2C- and CD3+CD56-NKG2C+ T cells, once sorted, supplied the TCR beta repertoires. Each of 6 or 7 donors carried dominant NKG2C+ clonotypes accounting for roughly 1.0-7.0% of CD8+ T cells. These clonotypes, the leaders elsewhere, also led the CD3+CD56-NKG2C+ fraction in four donors. Expanded clones of NKG2C+ T cells had an unclear HCMV specificity.

The starting material was CD8+ T cells sorted from PBMCs, obtained about 13 days after vaccination. This TCR came from a man aged 50 to 60 who received an inactivated influenza vaccine.

CDR3 residues: CASSHGSGEQYF. In DNA, the CDR3 is TGTGCCAGCAGCCACGGGTCGGGCGAGCAGTACTTC. J is TRBJ2-7 and V is TRBV27; D is uncertain. Trimming took 6 bases from V and 6 from J, leaving 12 bases between them. Germline V gene lookup returns CDR1 MNHEY and CDR2 SMNVEV (reference sequence). CDR3 length: 12 residues.